Listed below are T cell receptor beta chains from one sample, sequenced in a study of cytomegalovirus exposure and HLA in healthy donors. TCRdb's copy holds only in-frame clones and misses some; the assay was immunoSEQ multiplex PCR. This sample has approximately 100,000 clones, with roughly 80% found just once. The sample was PBMCs. These receptor sequences come from a man aged 35 to 55 in good health and CMV-seronegative. The CDR3 runs from the conserved cysteine through the conserved F or W. The D gene is left open where the match is weak. Some rows mark clone size as missing; the rest say once, few, many or name a class of expanded clone.

j_call clone_size v_call d_call cdr3_nt cdr3_aa
TRBJ2-1 few TRBV10-3 TRBD1 TGTGCCATTATGACAGGGGAACGCTCCTACAATGAGCAGTTCTTC CAIMTGERSYNEQFF
TRBJ2-5 few TRBV2 NA TGTGCCAGCAGGGTTGGACAGACTAAAGGGACCCAGTACTTC CASRVGQTKGTQYF
TRBJ2-2 NA TRBV19 TRBD2 TGTGCCAGTCGTCAAGGACTAGCGGCCGGGGAGCTGTTTTTT CASRQGLAAGELFF
TRBJ2-7 NA TRBV21-1 NA TGTGCCAGCAGCAAAAAAGAGGGTCACGAGCAGTACTTC CASSKKEGHEQYF
TRBJ1-6 few TRBV6-1 NA TGTGCCAGCAACCCGAGCTCCTATAATTCACCCCTCCACTTT CASNPSSYNSPLHF
TRBJ1-4 few TRBV4-1 NA TGCGCCAGCAGCCAAGAGAGGATACCTCCAGGGGAAAAACTGTTTTTT CASSQERIPPGEKLFF
TRBJ1-5 NA TRBV15 TRBD1 TGTGCCACCAGCCGGAGAGGACAGGGTCACCAGCCCCAGCATTTT CATSRRGQGHQPQHF
TRBJ2-3 NA TRBV4-2 NA TGTGCCAGCAGCCAAGATGTGCTAGCGACGGGTCGCCCAACGCAGTATTTT CASSQDVLATGRPTQYF
TRBJ2-6 once TRBV6-1 NA TGTGCCAGCAGCCTCCCAGGGGCTGGGGCCAACGTCCTGACTTTC CASSLPGAGANVLTF
TRBJ2-7 NA TRBV27 NA TGTGCCAGCAGTCTGGGGCCGAACTACGAGCAGTACTTC CASSLGPNYEQYF
TRBJ2-3 NA TRBV5-1 TRBD1 TGCGCCAGCAGCTTGGGACAGGGGGTGGCAGATACGCAGTATTTT CASSLGQGVADTQYF
TRBJ2-1 NA TRBV19 TRBD1 TGTGCCAGTAGAGACCGACAGGGGAACAATGAGCAGTTCTTC CASRDRQGNNEQFF
TRBJ1-6 NA TRBV28 TRBD1 TGTGCCAGCAAACCGGGACAGGCCAATTCACCCCTCCACTTT CASKPGQANSPLHF
TRBJ1-5 NA TRBV18 NA TGTGCCAGCTCACCAGGGGGCAGGCAGCCCCAGCATTTT CASSPGGRQPQHF
TRBJ2-1 NA TRBV18 NA TGTGCCAGCTCACCCCACTACAATGAGCAGTTCTTC CASSPHYNEQFF
TRBJ2-5 NA TRBV6-5 NA TGTGCCAGCAGGACCCGACAGACACAAGAGACCCAGTACTTC CASRTRQTQETQYF
TRBJ1-2 NA TRBV10-3 TRBD1 TGTGCCATCAGTCCCGGGACAGGGTCCGGAGGCTACACCTTC CAISPGTGSGGYTF
TRBJ2-7 few TRBV15 NA TGTGCCACCAGCAGAGAGAAACCGGGACAAGCGTTCTACGAGCAGTACTTC CATSREKPGQAFYEQYF
TRBJ1-4 NA TRBV6-6 TRBD1 TGTGCCAGCAGTCCAGGGGGTAGGGAAAAACTGTTTTTT CASSPGGREKLFF
TRBJ1-1 NA TRBV19 NA TGTGCCAGTAGTATTGGGGGGTTCGGCACTGAAGCTTTCTTT CASSIGGFGTEAFF
TRBJ2-7 NA TRBV5-5 NA TGTGCCAGCAGCTTAGTAGTTTCGGGTTACTACGAGCAGTACTTC CASSLVVSGYYEQYF
TRBJ2-7 few TRBV10-3 NA TGTGCCATCAGTGCAAGGGGAGGAAGTAGGGCCAGCTCCTACGAGCAGTACTTC CAISARGGSRASSYEQYF
TRBJ2-7 NA TRBV7-2 TRBD1 TGTGCCAGCAACCGGGACAGGGGGCCAGGGGAGCAGTACTTC CASNRDRGPGEQYF
TRBJ2-3 once TRBV2 NA TGTGCCAGCAGACAGGGAGGCACAGATACGCAGTATTTT CASRQGGTDTQYF
TRBJ2-7 NA TRBV5-1 TRBD1 TGCGCCAGCAGCCCTCTGGGACAGGGGTCCTACGAGCAGTACTTC CASSPLGQGSYEQYF
TRBJ2-5 NA TRBV9 TRBD1 TGTGCCAGCAGCGGAAGGACAGGGGTATTCGAGACCCAGTACTTC CASSGRTGVFETQYF